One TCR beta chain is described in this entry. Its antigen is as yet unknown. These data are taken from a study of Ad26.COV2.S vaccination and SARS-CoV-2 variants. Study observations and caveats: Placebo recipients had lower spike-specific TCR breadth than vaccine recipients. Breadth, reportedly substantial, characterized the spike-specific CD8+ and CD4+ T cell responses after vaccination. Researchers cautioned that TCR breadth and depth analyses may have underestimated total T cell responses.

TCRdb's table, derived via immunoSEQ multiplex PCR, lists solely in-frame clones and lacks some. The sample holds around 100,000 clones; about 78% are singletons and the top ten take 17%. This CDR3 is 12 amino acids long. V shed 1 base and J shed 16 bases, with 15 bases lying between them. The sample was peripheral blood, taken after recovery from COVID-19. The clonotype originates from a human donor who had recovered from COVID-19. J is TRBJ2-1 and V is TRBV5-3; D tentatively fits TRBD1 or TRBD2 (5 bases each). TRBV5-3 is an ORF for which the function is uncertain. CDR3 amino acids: CARSLLRAGSFF. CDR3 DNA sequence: TGTGCCAGAAGCTTGCTTAGGGCAGGGAGCTTCTTC.